The 15 T cell receptor beta chains below were found in one sample sequenced in a study of cytomegalovirus exposure and HLA in healthy donors (dated by TCRdb to the late 2010s). Library generation was performed with the immunoSEQ multiplex PCR assay. A mixture of 60 forward primers for TCR Vbeta segments and 13 reverse primers for TCR Jbeta segments was used in the multiplex PCR. TCRdb retrieved this table from immuneACCESS and kept in-frame rearrangements only. Not all clones are present; in checked studies, unresolved V genes account for under half, and no reason is known for the remainder. The sample contains about 91,000 clones, 64% of them found a single time. The leading ten clones occupy about 2.5% of the sample. The sample was PBMCs. These receptors were collected from a human donor in good health.

This sequence joins TRBV7-9 and TRBJ1-1; unclear D gene. This CDR3 is built from 14 residues. V gave up 5 bases and J gave up 3 bases, with 13 bases separating them. Germline-derived CDR1 and CDR2 are SEHNR and FQNEAQ (reference sequence). The CDR3 nucleotides are TGTGCCAGCAGCCTTCAGACGGGAGACACTGAAGCTTTCTTT. Translated: CASSLQTGDTEAFF.

In this sample, this clone turned up a few times. The V call is TRBV11-1, the J call TRBJ1-1; D is perhaps TRBD1 (5 bases). In germline, CDR1 is SGHAT, CDR2 FQDESV (reference sequence). V lost 1 base, J lost 4 bases, and 13 bases lay in between. CDR3 length: 15 amino acids. Written as DNA, the CDR3 is TGTGCCAGCAGCTTAGGTTCTCGGGGGGGCACTGAAGCTTTCTTT. Its translation: CASSLGSRGGTEAFF.

This clone occurred a few times. The chain couples TRBV12-5 to TRBJ1-3, with D possibly TRBD1 on 5 matching bases. The CDR3 has 14 amino acids. CDR1 and CDR2 from the germline V gene are LGHNT and FRNRAP. V shed 6 bases and J shed 0 bases, with 9 bases lying between them. The CDR3 protein is CASGKTDSGNTIYF. In DNA, the CDR3 is TGTGCTAGTGGCAAGACAGACTCTGGAAACACCATATATTTT.

V is TRBV14 and J is TRBJ1-6; no firm D call. V lost 5 bases, J lost 4 bases, and 6 bases lay in between. From germline, CDR1 is SGHDN and CDR2 FVKESK. The CDR3 spans 13 residues. The CDR3 DNA reads as TGTGCCAGCAGCGCCCAGTATAATTCACCCCTCCACTTT. It codes for CASSAQYNSPLHF.

The chain is built from TRBV27 and TRBJ1-2, with 8 bases lining up with TRBD1. This CDR3 comprises 15 residues. The junction had 13 bases not matched to a gene; V was cut back by 6 bases and J by 7 bases. The germline gives CDR1 MNHEY, CDR2 SMNVEV (reference sequence). The CDR3 nucleotides are TGTGCCAGCAGCCCAAGACAGGGGATTTACTCTGGCTACACCTTC. This encodes CASSPRQGIYSGYTF.

This chain connects TRBV30 to TRBJ2-2; 9 bases match TRBD1. This CDR3 contains 16 residues. Trimming cost V 3 bases and J 4 bases; bases outside gene matches: 9. Per the germline V gene, CDR1 is GTSNPN and CDR2 is SVGIG (reference sequence). For the CDR3, the DNA is TGTGCCTGGAGGGGCGCCGGGACAGGGAGCACCGGGGAGCTGTTTTTT. It yields the protein CAWRGAGTGSTGELFF.

The V and J genes are TRBV4-3 and TRBJ1-6; TRBD1 might be the D (5 bases). Germline loops: CDR1 LGHNA, CDR2 YSLEER. The CDR3 loop spans 15 amino acids. Trimming removed 0 bases from V and 8 bases from J, with 11 bases in between. This CDR3 is CASSQDRAGYSPLHF. CDR3 nucleotide sequence: TGCGCCAGCAGCCAAGATCGAGCAGGGTATTCACCCCTCCACTTT.

J is TRBJ2-7 and V is TRBV6-5, with TRBD1 matching over 7 bases. This CDR3 is built from 15 residues. Germline V gives CDR1 MNHEY, CDR2 SVGAGI. Trimming took 2 bases from V and 0 from J; bases not matched to a gene: 4. CDR3 amino acids: CASSYRTGRSYEQYF. CDR3 DNA sequence: TGTGCCAGCAGTTACCGGACAGGTCGCTCCTACGAGCAGTACTTC.

The rearrangement links TRBV19 to TRBJ2-7, with TRBD1 matching 7 bases. V trimming: 3 bases; J trimming: 3 bases; junction bases outside the gene matches: 11. The CDR3 has 16 residues. The V gene's germline CDR1 is LNHDA and CDR2 SQIVND (reference sequence). Here the CDR3 reads CASSIKSTGDVYEQYF. The CDR3 DNA reads as TGTGCCAGTAGTATTAAGAGTACAGGGGACGTCTACGAGCAGTACTTC.

J is TRBJ1-5 and V is TRBV19, with a possible D match to TRBD1 (5 bases). From germline, CDR1 is LNHDA and CDR2 SQIVND (reference sequence). This CDR3 contains 15 residues. The V gene lost 3 bases and the J gene lost 1 base, with 10 bases spanning the gap. As DNA, the CDR3 is TGTGCCAGTAGTATCGGACAATCAAGCAATCAGCCCCAGCATTTT. Residues: CASSIGQSSNQPQHF. Filled out from reference TRBV19 and TRBJ1-5, the complete variable domain reads DGGITQSPKYLFRKEGQNVTLSCEQNLNHDAMYWYRQDPGQGLRLIYYSQIVNDFQKGDIAEGYSVSREKKESFPLTVTSAQKNPTAFYLCASSIGQSSNQPQHFGDGTRLSIL.

The J gene is TRBJ1-2, the V gene TRBV18, with 10 bases aligning to TRBD1. Germline lookup yields CDR1 KGHSH and CDR2 LQKENI. The CDR3 extends over 16 amino acids. V was clipped by 5 bases and J by 6 bases; unmatched bases: 12. DNA of the CDR3: TGTGCCAGCTCAACAAGCCCCGGGACAGGGGTAAATGGCTACACCTTC. Translating gives CASSTSPGTGVNGYTF.

The chain employs TRBV5-1 and TRBJ2-7; D not certain. From germline, CDR1 is SGHRS and CDR2 YFSETQ. With 4 bases removed from V and 4 bases from J, the gap between germline ends came to 12 bases. The CDR3 has 13 amino acids. The CDR3 bases are TGCGCCAGCAGCCCCCTTGGGCCGTACGAGCAGTACTTC. Its protein is CASSPLGPYEQYF.

The rearrangement links TRBV4-3 to TRBJ1-2, with D possibly TRBD1 on 6 matching bases. The CDR3 covers 16 residues. Germline-derived CDR1 and CDR2 are LGHNA and YSLEER. With 4 bases removed from V and 3 bases from J, the gap between germline ends came to 18 bases. The CDR3 here is CASSPRGGAYDYGYTF. The CDR3, as DNA: TGCGCCAGCAGCCCGAGGGGGGGGGCTTACGACTATGGCTACACCTTC.

The chain combines TRBV11-2 with TRBJ2-1; 13 bases map to TRBD2. Germline loops: CDR1 SGHAT, CDR2 FQNNGV. V lost 5 bases, J lost 7 bases, and 8 bases stayed unmatched. The length of the CDR3 is 16 residues. CDR3 protein: CASSVYGTSGVNEQFF. The CDR3 DNA is TGTGCCAGCAGCGTATACGGGACTAGCGGGGTTAATGAGCAGTTCTTC.

This clone was counted only a few times. The chain recombines TRBV9 with TRBJ1-1; D remains ambiguous. Deletions cut 0 bases from V and 1 base from J, with 7 bases between. CDR3 length: 14 residues. The germline V gene has CDR1 SGDLS and CDR2 YYNGEE. CDR3 sequence (DNA): TGTGCCAGCAGCGTAGATCTCGGGAACACTGAAGCTTTCTTT. It translates to CASSVDLGNTEAFF.